This T cell receptor (beta chain) was documented in a study of blood T cells in healthy people across ages. General observations from the study: CMV infection status of these donors was not known.

A J-beta primer mix and a sample-barcoded 5' primer were used in a second PCR of roughly 6 to 12 cycles. All samples gave at least 2.5 million CDR3-containing paired-end reads. TCRdb independently ran MiXCR on the 5' RACE reads; one entry per CDR3 protein. Found here are about 1 million distinct CDR3 sequences, roughly a quarter of them singletons; the top ten hold 0.75%. A note on this clonotype: Its antigen is not identified.

Trimming took off 3 bases at V and 6 bases at J, with 15 bases between the two ends. The CDR3 is 14 amino acids. The V gene's germline CDR1 is SGDLS and CDR2 YYNGEE. A further study also used this sample, focusing on T cells of mothers and their children. From that report: Each mother gave over 8.5 million TCR beta CDR3 reads; each child, roughly 3.1 million. Overlap measured in related mother-child pairs was slightly, non-significantly higher than in unrelated pairs.

J is TRBJ1-2 and V is TRBV9; D unclear. The specimen sequenced was blood. This sequence was found in a girl aged 2-10 years in good health. CDR3 DNA sequence: TGTGCCAGCAGCGAGAAAGGAAGGCCCCATGGCTACACCTTC. Translated: CASSEKGRPHGYTF.